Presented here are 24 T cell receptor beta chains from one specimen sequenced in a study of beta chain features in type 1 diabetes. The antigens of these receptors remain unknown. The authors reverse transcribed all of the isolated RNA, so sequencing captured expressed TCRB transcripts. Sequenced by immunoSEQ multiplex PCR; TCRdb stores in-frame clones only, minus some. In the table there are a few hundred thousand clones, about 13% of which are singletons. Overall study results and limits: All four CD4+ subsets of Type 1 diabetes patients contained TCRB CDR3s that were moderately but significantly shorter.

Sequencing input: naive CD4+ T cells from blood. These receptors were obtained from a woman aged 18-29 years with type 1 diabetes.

CDR3 coding DNA: TGTGCCTGCAAATCCGGGACAACTCCGTTCATGAACACCGGGGAGCTGTTTTTT. Translated: CACKSGTTPFMNTGELFF. The rearrangement joins TRBV27 to TRBJ2-2; possible D gene TRBD1, 6 bases. This CDR3 spans 18 amino acids. Between the trimmed V and J ends, which lost 11 bases and 1 base, there was a span of 26 bases. Germline lookup yields CDR1 MNHEY and CDR2 SMNVEV (reference sequence).

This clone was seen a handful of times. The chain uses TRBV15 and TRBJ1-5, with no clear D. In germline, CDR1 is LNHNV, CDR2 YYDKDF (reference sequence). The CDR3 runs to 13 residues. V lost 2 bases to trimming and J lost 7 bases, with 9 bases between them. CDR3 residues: CATSRSDKQPQHF. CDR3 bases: TGTGCCACCAGCAGAAGCGATAAGCAGCCCCAGCATTTT.

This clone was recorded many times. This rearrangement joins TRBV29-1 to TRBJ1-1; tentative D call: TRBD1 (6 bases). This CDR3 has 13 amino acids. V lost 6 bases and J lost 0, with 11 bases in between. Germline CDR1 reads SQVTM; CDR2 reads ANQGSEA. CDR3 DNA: TGCAGCGTGGGGACACCCATGAACACTGAAGCTTTCTTT. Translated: CSVGTPMNTEAFF.

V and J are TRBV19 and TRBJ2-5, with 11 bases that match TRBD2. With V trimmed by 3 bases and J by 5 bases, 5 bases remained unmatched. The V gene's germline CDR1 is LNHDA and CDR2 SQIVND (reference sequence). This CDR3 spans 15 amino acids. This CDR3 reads CASSISGRARETQYF. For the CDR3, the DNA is TGTGCCAGTAGTATTAGCGGGAGGGCCCGGGAGACCCAGTACTTC.

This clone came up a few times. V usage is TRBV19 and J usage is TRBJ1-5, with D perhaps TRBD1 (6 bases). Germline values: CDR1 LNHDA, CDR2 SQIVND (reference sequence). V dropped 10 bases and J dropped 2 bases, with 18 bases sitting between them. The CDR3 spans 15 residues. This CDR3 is CATRDQGFGNQPQHF. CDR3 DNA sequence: TGTGCCACCCGGGACCAGGGGTTTGGCAATCAGCCCCAGCATTTT.

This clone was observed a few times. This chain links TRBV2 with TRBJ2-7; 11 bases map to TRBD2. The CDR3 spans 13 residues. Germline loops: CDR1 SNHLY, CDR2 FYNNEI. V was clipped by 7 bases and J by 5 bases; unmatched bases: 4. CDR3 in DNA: TGTGCCAGCAAGACTAGCGGGACCCACGAGCAGTACGTC. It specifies CASKTSGTHEQYV.

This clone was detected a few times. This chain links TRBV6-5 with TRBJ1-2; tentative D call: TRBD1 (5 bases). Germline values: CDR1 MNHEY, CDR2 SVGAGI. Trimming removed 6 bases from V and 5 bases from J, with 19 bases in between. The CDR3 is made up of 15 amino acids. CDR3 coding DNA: TGTGCCAGCAGCTTATTTAGGGGCCAGGGTTATGGCTACACCTTC. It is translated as CASSLFRGQGYGYTF.

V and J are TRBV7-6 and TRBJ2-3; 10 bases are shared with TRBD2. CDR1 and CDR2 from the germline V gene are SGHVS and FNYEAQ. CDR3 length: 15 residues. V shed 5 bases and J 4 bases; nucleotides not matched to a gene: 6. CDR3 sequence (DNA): TGTGCCAGCAGCGTTACTAGCGGGACTTCAGATACGCAGTATTTT. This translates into CASSVTSGTSDTQYF.

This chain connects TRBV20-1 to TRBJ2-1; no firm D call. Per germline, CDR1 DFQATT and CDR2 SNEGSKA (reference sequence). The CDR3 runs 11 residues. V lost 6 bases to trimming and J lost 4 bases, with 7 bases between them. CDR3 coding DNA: TGCAGTGCCCCCTCTTACAATGAGCAGTTCTTC. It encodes CSAPSYNEQFF.

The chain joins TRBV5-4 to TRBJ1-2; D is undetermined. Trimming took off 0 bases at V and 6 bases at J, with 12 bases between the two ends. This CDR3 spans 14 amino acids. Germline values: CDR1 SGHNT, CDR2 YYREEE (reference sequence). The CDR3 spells CASSLGALRDGYTF. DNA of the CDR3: TGTGCCAGCAGCTTGGGCGCCCTCCGGGATGGCTACACCTTC. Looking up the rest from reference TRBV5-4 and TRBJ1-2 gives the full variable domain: ETGVTQSPTHLIKTRGQQVTLRCSSQSGHNTVSWYQQALGQGPQFIFQYYREEENGRGNFPPRFSGLQFPNYSSELNVNALELDDSALYLCASSLGALRDGYTFGSGTRLTVV.

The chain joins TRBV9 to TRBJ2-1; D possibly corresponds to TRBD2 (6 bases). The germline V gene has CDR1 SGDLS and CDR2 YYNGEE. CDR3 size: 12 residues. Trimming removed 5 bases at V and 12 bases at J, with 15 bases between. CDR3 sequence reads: CASRPAGPGQFF. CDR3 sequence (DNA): TGTGCCAGCAGACCGGCGGGGCCCGGGCAGTTCTTC.

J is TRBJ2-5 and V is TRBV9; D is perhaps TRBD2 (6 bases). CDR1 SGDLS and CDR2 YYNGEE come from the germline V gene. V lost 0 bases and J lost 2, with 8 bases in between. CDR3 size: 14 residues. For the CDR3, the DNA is TGTGCCAGCAGCGTAGGGGACTCGCAAGAGACCCAGTACTTC. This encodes CASSVGDSQETQYF.

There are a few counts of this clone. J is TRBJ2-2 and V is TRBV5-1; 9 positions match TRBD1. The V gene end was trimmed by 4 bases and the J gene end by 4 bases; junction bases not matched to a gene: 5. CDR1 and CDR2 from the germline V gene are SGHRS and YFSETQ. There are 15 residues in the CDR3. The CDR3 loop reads CASSDGTGLTGELFF. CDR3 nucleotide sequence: TGCGCCAGCAGCGATGGGACAGGGCTCACCGGGGAGCTGTTTTTT.

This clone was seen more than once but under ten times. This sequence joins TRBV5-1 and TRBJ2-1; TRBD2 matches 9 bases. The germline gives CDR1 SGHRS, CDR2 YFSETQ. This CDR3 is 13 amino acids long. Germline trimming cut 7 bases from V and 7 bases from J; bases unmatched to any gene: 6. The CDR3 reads CASRPSGTNEQFF. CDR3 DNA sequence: TGCGCCAGCCGCCCTAGCGGGACGAATGAGCAGTTCTTC.

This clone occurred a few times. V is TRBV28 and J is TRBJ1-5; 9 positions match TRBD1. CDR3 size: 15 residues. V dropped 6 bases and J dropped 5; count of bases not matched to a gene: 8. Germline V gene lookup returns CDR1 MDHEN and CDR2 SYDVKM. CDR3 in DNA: TGTGCCAGCAGCCTGGACAGGGGCGCTTATCAGCCCCAGCATTTT. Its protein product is CASSLDRGAYQPQHF.

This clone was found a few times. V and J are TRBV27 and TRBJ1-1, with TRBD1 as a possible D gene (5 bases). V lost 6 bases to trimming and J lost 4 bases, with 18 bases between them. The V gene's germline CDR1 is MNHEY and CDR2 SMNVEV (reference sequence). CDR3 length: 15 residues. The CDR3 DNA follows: TGTGCCAGCAGCCCCTCGCAGGGCCTGGGCACTGAAGCTTTCTTT. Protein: CASSPSQGLGTEAFF.

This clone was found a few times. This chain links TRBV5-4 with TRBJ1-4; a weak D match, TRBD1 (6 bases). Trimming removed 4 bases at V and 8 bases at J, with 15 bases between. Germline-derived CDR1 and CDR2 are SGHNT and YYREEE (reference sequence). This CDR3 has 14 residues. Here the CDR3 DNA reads TGTGCCAGCAGCACGACAGGATATCGGGAAAAACTGTTTTTT. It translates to CASSTTGYREKLFF.

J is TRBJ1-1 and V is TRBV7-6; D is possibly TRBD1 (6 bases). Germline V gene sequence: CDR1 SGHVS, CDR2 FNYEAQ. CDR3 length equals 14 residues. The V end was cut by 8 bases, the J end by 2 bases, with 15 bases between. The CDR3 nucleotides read TGTGCCAGCTCGGCGGGGGGCAGTAACACTGAAGCTTTCTTT. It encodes CASSAGGSNTEAFF. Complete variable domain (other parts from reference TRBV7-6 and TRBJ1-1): GAGVSQSPRYKVTKRGQDVALRCDPISGHVSLYWYRQALGQGPEFLTYFNYEAQQDKSGLPNDRFSAERPEGSISTLTIQRTEQRDSAMYRCASSAGGSNTEAFFGQGTRLTVV.

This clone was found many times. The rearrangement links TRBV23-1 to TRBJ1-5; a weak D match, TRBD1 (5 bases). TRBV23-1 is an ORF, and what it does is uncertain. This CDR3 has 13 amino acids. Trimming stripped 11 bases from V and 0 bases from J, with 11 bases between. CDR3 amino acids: CAPGRFSNQPQHF. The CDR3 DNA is TGCGCCCCAGGGAGGTTTAGCAATCAGCCCCAGCATTTT.

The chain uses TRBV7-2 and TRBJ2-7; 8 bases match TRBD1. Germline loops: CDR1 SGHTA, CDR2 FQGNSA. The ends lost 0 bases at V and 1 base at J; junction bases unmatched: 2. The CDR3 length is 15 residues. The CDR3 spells CASSLAGTGSYEQYF. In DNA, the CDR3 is TGTGCCAGCAGCTTAGCCGGGACAGGTTCCTACGAGCAGTACTTC.

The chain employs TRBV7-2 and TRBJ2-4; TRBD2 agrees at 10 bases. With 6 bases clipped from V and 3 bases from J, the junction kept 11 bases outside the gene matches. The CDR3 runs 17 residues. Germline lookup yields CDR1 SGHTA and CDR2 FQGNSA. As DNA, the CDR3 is TGTGCCAGCAGACAAAGAGCTAGCGGGAGTGACAAAAACATTCAGTACTTC. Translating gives CASRQRASGSDKNIQYF.

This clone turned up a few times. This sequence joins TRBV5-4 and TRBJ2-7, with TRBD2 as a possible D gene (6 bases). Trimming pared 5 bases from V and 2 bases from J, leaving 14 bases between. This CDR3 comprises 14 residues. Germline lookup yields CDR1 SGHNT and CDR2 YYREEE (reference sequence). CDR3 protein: CASSQGGGAYEQYF. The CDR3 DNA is TGTGCCAGCAGTCAGGGAGGTGGGGCCTACGAGCAGTACTTC.

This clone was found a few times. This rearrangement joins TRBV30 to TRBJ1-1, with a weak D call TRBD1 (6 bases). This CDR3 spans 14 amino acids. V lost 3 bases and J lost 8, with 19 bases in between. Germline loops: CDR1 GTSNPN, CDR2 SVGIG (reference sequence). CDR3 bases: TGTGCCTGGAGAGTTCAGGGGCACGAGCCCGAAGCTTTCTTT. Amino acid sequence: CAWRVQGHEPEAFF.

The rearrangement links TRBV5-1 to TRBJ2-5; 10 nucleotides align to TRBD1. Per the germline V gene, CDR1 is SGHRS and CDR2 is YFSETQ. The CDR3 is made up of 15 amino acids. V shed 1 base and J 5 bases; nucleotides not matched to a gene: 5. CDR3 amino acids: CASSLLDRGTETQYF. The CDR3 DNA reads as TGCGCCAGCAGCTTGTTGGACAGGGGGACTGAGACCCAGTACTTC.